The entry below gives a single T cell receptor beta chain sequence along with its context. Its antigen is currently not known. No qualities accompany the bases; no much larger clone lies one base away. The CDR3 regions of human TCRbeta chains were subjected to immunosequencing. On the study's bioinformatics: Repertoire TCRs were matched against a reference library of SARS-CoV-2-specific TCRs generated with the MIRA antigen-specificity platform. Breadth was defined as the fraction of unique TCRs that were SARS-CoV-2-associated, and depth was defined as the fraction of total T cells that were SARS-CoV-2-associated. Using the MIRA data, each spike-specific TCR was assigned both to the spike region to which the TCR was reactive and to a CD4 or CD8 class. Log10-transformed breadth and depth values were compared by one-way ANOVA with Sidak's multiple comparisons tests. TCRdb retrieved this table from immuneACCESS and kept in-frame rearrangements only. Not all clones are present; in checked studies, unresolved V genes account for under half, and no reason is known for the remainder. The V and J calls and clone size come from that table; D and trimming were worked out from the DNA. The sample includes 150,000 to 200,000 clones, with approximately 91% observed a single time. Of the sample, roughly 1.2% falls within the top ten clones.

The CDR3 runs 16 amino acids, cysteine and phenylalanine included. Only CDR3 DNA remains: 48 bases, in frame from the first base. The junction shows trimming of 0 bases on V and 5 bases on J, and the gene matches do not reach 9 bases of it. The germline V gene (reference sequence) specifies MNHEY as CDR1 and SMNVEV as CDR2. This sample was taken from a study of T cell responses to AZD1222 COVID-19 vaccine (TCRdb year 2021). Some background on the complete study: TCR sequencing was performed for some 250 trial participants, of whom roughly 200 were given two doses of AZD1222 and approximately 26 were given two doses of MenACWY control vaccine. Trial participants were enrolled by age into 18-55, 56-69 and 70-plus year subgroups, with around 150, 28 and 57 TCR-sequenced participants respectively.

Interpreted using the paper, the time point label stands for: about 28 days (+/-7) after the second vaccine dose. AZD1222 recipients with second doses at about 4 weeks or about 12 weeks were pooled, because spike-specific TCR depth and breadth did not differ between schedules. Vaccinee samples came from UK trials COV001 and COV002, including a single-blind randomized controlled phase 2/3 trial of AZD1222 (ChAdOx1 nCoV-19) in healthy adults. For TCRbeta chain sequencing, PBMC samples were collected from trial participants at day 0 and at day 28 after the second dose. Here is what the overall study found, with its caveats: The 56-69-year group was small, and its depth increase did not reach significance, likely because of low power. Conclusions about previously exposed vaccinees were limited because only a handful of AZD1222 recipients were SARS-CoV-2 seropositive at baseline. The vaccine-associated CD4 TCRs covered the entire spike protein, and the dominant responses fell in regions 160-218 and 743-854. Participants were mostly white British and included more females than males, and it was suggested by the authors that clonal diversity may have been underestimated. Epitopes outside the regions mutated in the B.1.351 and B.1.1.7 variants were reportedly recognized by nearly half of the unique spike-specific TCRs. Because no day 14 peak-response samples were available, the repertoires could be characterized only after the peak T cell response. Spike-specific TCR breadth and depth rose significantly after two AZD1222 doses compared with day 0 and with MenACWY recipients.

This receptor was obtained from an adult who received the AZD1222 COVID-19 vaccine. This material consisted of peripheral blood, taken 28 days after the second AZD1222 dose. The chain is assembled from TRBV27 and TRBJ1-1, with TRBD1 matching 7 junction bases. The nucleotides read TGTGCCAGCAGTTTATCGACCAGGGGGAAAAAGACTGAAGCTTTCTTT. This codes for CASSLSTRGKKTEAFF.